This TCR beta chain was profiled in a study of blood T cell repertoires in COVID-19. The wider study: Sites across the United States, Italy and Spain contributed samples from acute and convalescent COVID-19. Sources were T cells, B-cell-depleted T cells, or PBMCs; the material itself was cDNA or gDNA.

CDR1 is LGHNA, CDR2 YNFKEQ, per germline. The CDR3 is made up of 12 amino acids. The junction had 2 bases not matched to a gene; V was cut back by 5 bases and J by 5 bases. In the authors' workflow: Amplification with reference gene primers provided the estimates of nucleated cell counts. Using immunoSEQ multiplex PCR, the repertoire was profiled, and TCRdb retains in-frame clones only, with some absent. D and trimming were read from the DNA, whereas the V and J calls and clone size are those reported in that table. Of about 34,000 clones listed, roughly 80% are singletons. The sample consisted of peripheral blood. This sequence joins TRBV4-2 and TRBJ2-7, with TRBD2 identical over 8 bases. The sequence derives from a woman aged 55-75 years with acute or convalescent COVID-19. The CDR3 loop is CASSFGGDEQYF. DNA for the CDR3: TGTGCCAGCAGCTTCGGGGGGGACGAGCAGTACTTC.